This T cell receptor (beta chain) was recovered during a study of shared clonotypes between healthy human individuals. Turning to the study itself: Every donor yielded three CD4 naive, three CD4 memory, two CD8 naive and one CD8 memory plate.

Study observations and caveats: Some clonotypes were shared by all four sorted-subset donors, while others were not shared. The non-shared ones had lower generation probabilities than the shared ones. Incomplete sequencing of sorted subsets was indicated by rarefaction despite large depth.

The germline CDR1 and CDR2 sequences are KGHSH and LQKENI. This CDR3 is 13 amino acids long. Between the trimmed V and J ends, which lost 4 bases and 8 bases, there was a span of 12 bases. Repertoires were generated with immunoSEQ multiplex PCR, while TCRdb's copy carries only in-frame clones and drops some. This table holds 780,000 or so clones, roughly 72% found once. As for this clone: Its antigen is not known.

The origin of this receptor is a woman in her thirties in good health. Specimen: memory CD4+ T cells sorted from blood. Regarding subset: CD45RA-negative fraction. The chain joins TRBV18 to TRBJ1-5; perhaps TRBD1 as D (6 bases). CDR3: CASSLGGQEPQHF. The CDR3 DNA reads TGTGCCAGCTCACTGGGGGGGCAAGAGCCCCAGCATTTT. Full variable domain (remainder filled in from reference TRBV18 and TRBJ1-5): NAGVMQNPRHLVRRRGQEARLRCSPMKGHSHVYWYRQLPEEGLKFMVYLQKENIIDESGMPKERFSAEFPKEGPSILRIQQVVRGDSAAYFCASSLGGQEPQHFGDGTRLSIL.